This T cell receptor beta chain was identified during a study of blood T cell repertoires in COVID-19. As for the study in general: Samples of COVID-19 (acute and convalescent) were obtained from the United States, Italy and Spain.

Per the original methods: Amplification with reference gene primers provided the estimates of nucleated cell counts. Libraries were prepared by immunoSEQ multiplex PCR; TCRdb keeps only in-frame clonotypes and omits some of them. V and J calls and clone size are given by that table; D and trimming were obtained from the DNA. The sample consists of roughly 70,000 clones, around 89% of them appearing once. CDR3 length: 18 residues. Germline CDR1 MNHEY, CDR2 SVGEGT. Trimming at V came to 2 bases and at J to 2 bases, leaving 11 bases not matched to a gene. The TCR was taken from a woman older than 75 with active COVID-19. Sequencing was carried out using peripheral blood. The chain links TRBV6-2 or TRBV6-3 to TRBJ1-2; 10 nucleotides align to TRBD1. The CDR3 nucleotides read TGTGCCAGCAGTTACGGGACAGGGGACGCGAGCCGGAACTATGGCTACACCTTC. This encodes CASSYGTGDASRNYGYTF.